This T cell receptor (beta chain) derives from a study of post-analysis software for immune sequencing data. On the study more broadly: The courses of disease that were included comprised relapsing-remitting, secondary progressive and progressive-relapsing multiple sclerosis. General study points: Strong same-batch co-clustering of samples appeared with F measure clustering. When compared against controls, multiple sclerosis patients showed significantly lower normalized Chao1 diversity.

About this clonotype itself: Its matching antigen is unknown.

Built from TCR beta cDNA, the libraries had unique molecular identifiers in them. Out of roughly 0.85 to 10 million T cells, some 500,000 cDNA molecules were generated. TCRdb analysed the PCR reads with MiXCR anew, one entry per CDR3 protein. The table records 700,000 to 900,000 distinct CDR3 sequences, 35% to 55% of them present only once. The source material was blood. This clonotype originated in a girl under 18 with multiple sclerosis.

Here the CDR3 reads CGTAGIGTGNSPLHF. For the CDR3, the DNA is TGTGGAACCGCTGGAATAGGGACAGGGAATTCACCCCTCCACTTT. The chain links TRBV27 to TRBJ1-6; 9 nucleotides match TRBD1. This CDR3 contains 15 residues. CDR1 is MNHEY and CDR2 is SMNVEV in the germline V gene (reference sequence).